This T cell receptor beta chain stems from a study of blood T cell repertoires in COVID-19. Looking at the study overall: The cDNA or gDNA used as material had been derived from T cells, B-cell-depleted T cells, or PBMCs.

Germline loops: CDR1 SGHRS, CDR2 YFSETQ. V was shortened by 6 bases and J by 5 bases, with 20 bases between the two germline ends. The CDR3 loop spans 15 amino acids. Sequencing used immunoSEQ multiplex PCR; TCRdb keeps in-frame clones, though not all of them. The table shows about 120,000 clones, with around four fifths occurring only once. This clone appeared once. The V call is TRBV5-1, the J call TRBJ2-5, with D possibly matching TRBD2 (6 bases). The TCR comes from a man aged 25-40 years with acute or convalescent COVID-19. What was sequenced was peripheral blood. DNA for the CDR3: TGCGCCAGCACGTTAATTGGAGGGAGGAGGGAGACCCAGTACTTC. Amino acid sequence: CASTLIGGRRETQYF.